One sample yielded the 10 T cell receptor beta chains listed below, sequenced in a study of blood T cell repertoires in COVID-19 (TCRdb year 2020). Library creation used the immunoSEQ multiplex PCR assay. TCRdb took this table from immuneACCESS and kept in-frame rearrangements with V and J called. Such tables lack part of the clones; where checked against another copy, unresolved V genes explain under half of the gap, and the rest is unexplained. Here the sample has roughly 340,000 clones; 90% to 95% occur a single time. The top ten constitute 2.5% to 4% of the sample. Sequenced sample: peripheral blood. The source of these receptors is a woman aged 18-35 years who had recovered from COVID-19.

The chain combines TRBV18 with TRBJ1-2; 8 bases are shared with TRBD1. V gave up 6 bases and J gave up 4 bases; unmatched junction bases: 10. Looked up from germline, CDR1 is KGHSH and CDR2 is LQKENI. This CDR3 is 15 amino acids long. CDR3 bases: TGTGCCAGCTCTCCCCAGGACAGGGTAACCTATGGCTACACCTTC. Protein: CASSPQDRVTYGYTF.

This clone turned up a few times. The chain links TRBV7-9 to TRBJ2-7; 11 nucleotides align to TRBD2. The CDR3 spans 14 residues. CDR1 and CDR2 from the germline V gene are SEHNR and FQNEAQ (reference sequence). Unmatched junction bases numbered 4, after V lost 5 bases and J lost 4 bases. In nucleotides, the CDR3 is TGTGCCAGCAGCCCCGGGACTAGCGGATACGAGCAGTACGTC. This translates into CASSPGTSGYEQYV.

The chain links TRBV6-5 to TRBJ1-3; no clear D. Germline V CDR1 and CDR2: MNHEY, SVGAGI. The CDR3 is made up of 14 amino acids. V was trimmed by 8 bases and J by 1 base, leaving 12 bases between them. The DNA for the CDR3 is TGTGCCAGCCATACGGTTCGGTCTGGAAACACCATATATTTT. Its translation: CASHTVRSGNTIYF.

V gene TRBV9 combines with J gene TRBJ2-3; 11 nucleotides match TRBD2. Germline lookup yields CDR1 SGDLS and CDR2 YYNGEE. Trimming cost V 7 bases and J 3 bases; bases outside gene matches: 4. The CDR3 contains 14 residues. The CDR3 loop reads CASAPSGRTDTQYF. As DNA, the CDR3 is TGTGCCAGCGCCCCTAGCGGGAGGACAGATACGCAGTATTTT.

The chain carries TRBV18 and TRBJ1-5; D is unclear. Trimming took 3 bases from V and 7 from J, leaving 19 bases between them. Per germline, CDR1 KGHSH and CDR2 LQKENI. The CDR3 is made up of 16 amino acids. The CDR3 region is CASSPGPEASGQPQHF. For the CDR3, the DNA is TGTGCCAGCTCACCCGGGCCGGAGGCGTCGGGGCAGCCCCAGCATTTT.

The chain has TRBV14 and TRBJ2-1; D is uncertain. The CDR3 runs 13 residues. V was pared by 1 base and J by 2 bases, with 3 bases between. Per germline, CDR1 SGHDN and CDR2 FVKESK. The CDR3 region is CASSQVTYNEQFF. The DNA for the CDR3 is TGTGCCAGCAGCCAAGTCACCTACAATGAGCAGTTCTTC.

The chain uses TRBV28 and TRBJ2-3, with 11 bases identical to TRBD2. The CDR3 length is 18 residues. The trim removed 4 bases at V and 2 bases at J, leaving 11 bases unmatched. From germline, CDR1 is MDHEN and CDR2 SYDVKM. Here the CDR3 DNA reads TGTGCCAGCAGTTCTCTATCCCCGGGACTAGCGGCCACAGATACGCAGTATTTT. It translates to CASSSLSPGLAATDTQYF. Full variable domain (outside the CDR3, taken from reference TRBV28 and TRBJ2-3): DVKVTQSSRYLVKRTGEKVFLECVQDMDHENMFWYRQDPGLGLRLIYFSYDVKMKEKGDIPEGYSVSREKKERFSLILESASTNQTSMYLCASSSLSPGLAATDTQYFGPGTRLTVL.

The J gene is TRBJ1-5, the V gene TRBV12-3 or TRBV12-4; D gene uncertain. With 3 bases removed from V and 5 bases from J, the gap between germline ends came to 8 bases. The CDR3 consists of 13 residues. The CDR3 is CASSFSSDQPQHF. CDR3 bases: TGTGCCAGCAGTTTTTCGTCCGATCAGCCCCAGCATTTT.

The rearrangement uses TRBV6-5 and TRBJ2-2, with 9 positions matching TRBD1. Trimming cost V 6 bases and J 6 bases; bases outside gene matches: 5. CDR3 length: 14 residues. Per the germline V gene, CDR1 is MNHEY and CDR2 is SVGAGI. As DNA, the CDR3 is TGTGCCAGCAGGGGACAGGGTTATCCCGGGGAGCTGTTTTTT. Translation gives CASRGQGYPGELFF.

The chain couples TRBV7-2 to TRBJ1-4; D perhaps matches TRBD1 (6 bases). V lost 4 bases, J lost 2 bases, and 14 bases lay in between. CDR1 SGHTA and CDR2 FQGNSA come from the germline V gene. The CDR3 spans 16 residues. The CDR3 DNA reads TGTGCCAGCAGCTCCCGTGGGGGCGAGACTAATGAAAAACTGTTTTTT. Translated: CASSSRGGETNEKLFF. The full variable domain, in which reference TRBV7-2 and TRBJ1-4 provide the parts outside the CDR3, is GAGVSQSPSNKVTEKGKDVELRCDPISGHTALYWYRQSLGQGLEFLIYFQGNSAPDKSGLPSDRFSAERTGGSVSTLTIQRTQQEDSAVYLCASSSRGGETNEKLFFGSGTQLSVL.